The rows below give T cell receptor beta chains drawn from one sample of a study of cytomegalovirus exposure and HLA in healthy donors. TCRdb keeps only in-frame clones here, not all; method: immunoSEQ multiplex PCR. The sample carries about 170,000 clones, under 75% recorded once. The sequencing input was PBMCs. The receptors originated from a man aged 40-49 years in good health and CMV-seropositive. CDR3s include the opening cysteine and the closing phenylalanine or tryptophan. Fields, in order: D gene, J gene, clone size, V gene, CDR3 protein, CDR3 DNA. The D gene is left open where the match is weak. Size is omitted from some rows. Given values are once, few, many or a class for expanded clones.

TRBD1 TRBJ2-1 NA TRBV7-9 CASSPPGGSSYNEQFF TGTGCCAGCAGCCCGCCAGGGGGTAGCTCCTACAATGAGCAGTTCTTC
NA TRBJ1-1 few TRBV6-5 CASSYGVGQFTEAFF TGTGCCAGCAGTTACGGGGTCGGACAGTTTACTGAAGCTTTCTTT
NA TRBJ2-7 NA TRBV5-6 CASRGHRGGQYF TGTGCCAGCCGAGGGCACAGGGGGGGGCAGTACTTC
NA TRBJ2-7 NA TRBV5-5 CASSLRLEQYF TGTGCCAGCAGCCTCAGACTGGAGCAGTACTTC
TRBD1 TRBJ1-2 NA TRBV2 CASNDRGNYGYTF TGTGCCAGCAACGACAGGGGCAACTATGGCTACACCTTC
NA TRBJ1-1 few TRBV6-5 CASRGAGWDTEAFF TGTGCCAGCAGGGGGGCCGGATGGGACACTGAAGCTTTCTTT
TRBD1 TRBJ1-5 NA TRBV19 CASTPDREGAYSNQPQHF TGTGCCAGTACTCCGGACAGGGAAGGGGCCTATAGCAATCAGCCCCAGCATTTT
NA TRBJ1-1 NA TRBV7-2 CASSIIPGPNTEAFF TGTGCCAGCAGCATAATCCCAGGGCCGAACACTGAAGCTTTCTTT
TRBD1 TRBJ1-4 NA TRBV6-6 CASSSKTGGGNEKLFF TGTGCCAGCAGTTCTAAGACAGGGGGAGGTAATGAAAAACTGTTTTTT
NA TRBJ2-2 NA TRBV6-5 CASSWGHQNTGELFF TGTGCCAGCAGTTGGGGACACCAGAACACCGGGGAGCTGTTTTTT
NA TRBJ2-7 NA TRBV6-5 CASSPRDFSYEQYF TGTGCCAGCAGCCCTCGGGACTTTTCCTACGAGCAGTACTTC
NA TRBJ2-7 NA TRBV9 CASSVGPGSYEQYF TGTGCCAGCAGCGTAGGACCAGGCTCCTACGAGCAGTACTTC
NA TRBJ1-5 NA TRBV2 CAGRQFVFQPQHF TGTGCCGGAAGACAGTTTGTCTTCCAGCCCCAGCATTTT
TRBD1 TRBJ1-5 NA TRBV5-8 CASSLGQGASNQPQHF TGTGCCAGCAGCCTCGGACAGGGGGCCAGCAATCAGCCCCAGCATTTT
NA TRBJ1-2 NA TRBV29-1 CSVEDRLYGYTF TGCAGCGTTGAAGATCGACTCTATGGCTACACCTTC
TRBD1 TRBJ2-7 NA TRBV7-9 CASRLGTANSYEQYF TGTGCCAGCAGACTGGGGACAGCCAACTCCTACGAGCAGTACTTC
NA TRBJ2-6 NA TRBV4-1 CASSQGRVTGANVLTF TGCGCCAGCAGCCAAGGACGGGTCACAGGGGCCAACGTCCTGACTTTC
NA TRBJ2-7 once TRBV27 CASSPRGGDTYEQYF TGTGCCAGCAGTCCTCGTGGAGGAGACACCTACGAGCAGTACTTC
TRBD1 TRBJ2-7 NA TRBV5-4 CASSRDRVVDEQYF TGTGCCAGCAGCAGAGACAGGGTTGTCGACGAGCAGTACTTC
NA TRBJ1-2 few TRBV2 CASSEALLKPYGYTF TGTGCCAGCAGTGAAGCGCTTTTAAAGCCCTATGGCTACACCTTC
TRBD1 TRBJ1-2 NA TRBV5-1 CASSVGQGGIGYTF TGCGCCAGCAGCGTCGGACAGGGGGGAATTGGCTACACCTTC
TRBD1 TRBJ1-2 NA TRBV6-4 CASSEWTGGGGYTF TGTGCCAGCAGTGAATGGACAGGGGGAGGAGGCTACACCTTC
NA TRBJ1-3 few TRBV6-5 CASMIQSSGNTIYF TGTGCCAGCATGATACAGAGCTCTGGAAACACCATATATTTT
TRBD1 TRBJ1-6 NA TRBV5-6 CASSLNRGPGQGSPLHF TGTGCCAGCAGCTTGAATAGGGGGCCGGGGCAGGGATCACCCCTCCACTTT
TRBD1 TRBJ1-4 few TRBV10-3 CAISEPRQGSEKLFF TGTGCCATCAGTGAGCCCCGACAGGGGAGTGAAAAACTGTTTTTT
NA TRBJ1-1 once TRBV19 CASRRTGEFNEAFF TGTGCCAGTAGGCGAACGGGGGAGTTTAATGAAGCTTTCTTT
NA TRBJ2-1 NA TRBV9 CASSPSGVGEQFF TGTGCCAGCAGCCCTTCTGGAGTCGGTGAGCAGTTCTTC
TRBD1 TRBJ1-1 NA TRBV4-3 CASSPAGGTGTEAFF TGCGCCAGCAGCCCCGCAGGGGGGACGGGCACTGAAGCTTTCTTT
NA TRBJ1-1 few TRBV29-1 CSVARRGLEAFF TGCAGCGTGGCCAGGAGAGGGCTTGAAGCTTTCTTT
TRBD2 TRBJ2-1 NA TRBV7-9 CASSFRTSGGTYNEQFF TGTGCCAGCAGCTTCCGGACTAGCGGGGGGACCTACAATGAGCAGTTCTTC
NA TRBJ1-6 NA TRBV6-6 CASSYVSPGSSSPLHF TGTGCCAGCAGTTACGTCAGTCCGGGTTCGAGTTCACCCCTCCACTTT
NA TRBJ1-6 NA TRBV5-1 CASSPGVSRDGYNSPLHF TGCGCCAGCAGCCCGGGGGTTTCCCGGGACGGATATAATTCACCCCTCCACTTT
NA TRBJ1-6 NA TRBV30 CAWSALDAVDSPLHF TGTGCCTGGAGTGCACTGGATGCGGTGGATTCACCCCTCCACTTT